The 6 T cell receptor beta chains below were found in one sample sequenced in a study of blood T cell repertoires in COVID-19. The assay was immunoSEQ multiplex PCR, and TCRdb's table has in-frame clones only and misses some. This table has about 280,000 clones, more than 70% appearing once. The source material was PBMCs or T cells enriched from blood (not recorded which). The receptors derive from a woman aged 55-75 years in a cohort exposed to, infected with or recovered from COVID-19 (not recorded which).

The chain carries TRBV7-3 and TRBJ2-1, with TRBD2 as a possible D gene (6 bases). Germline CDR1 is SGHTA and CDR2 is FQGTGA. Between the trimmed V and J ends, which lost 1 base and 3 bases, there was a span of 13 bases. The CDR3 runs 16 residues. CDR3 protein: CASSLILALLYNEQFF. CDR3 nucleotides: TGTGCCAGCAGCTTAATACTAGCCCTTCTCTACAATGAGCAGTTCTTC. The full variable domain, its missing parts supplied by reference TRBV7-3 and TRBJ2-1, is GAGVSQTPSNKVTEKGKYVELRCDPISGHTALYWYRQSLGQGPEFLIYFQGTGAADDSGLPNDRFFAVRPEGSVSTLKIQRTERGDSAVYLCASSLILALLYNEQFFGPGTRLTVL.

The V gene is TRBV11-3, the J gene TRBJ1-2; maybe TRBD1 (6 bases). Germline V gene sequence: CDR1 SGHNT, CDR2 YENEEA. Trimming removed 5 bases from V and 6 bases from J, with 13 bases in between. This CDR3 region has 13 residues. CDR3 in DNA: TGTGCCAGCAGCGGAGGAGGGGGGGATGGCTACACCTTC. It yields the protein CASSGGGGDGYTF.

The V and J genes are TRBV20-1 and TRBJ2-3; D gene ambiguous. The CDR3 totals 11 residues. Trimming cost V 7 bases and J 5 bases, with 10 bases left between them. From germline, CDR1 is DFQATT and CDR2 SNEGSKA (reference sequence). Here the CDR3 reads CSEASVDTQYF. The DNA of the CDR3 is TGCAGTGAGGCTAGTGTAGATACGCAGTATTTT.

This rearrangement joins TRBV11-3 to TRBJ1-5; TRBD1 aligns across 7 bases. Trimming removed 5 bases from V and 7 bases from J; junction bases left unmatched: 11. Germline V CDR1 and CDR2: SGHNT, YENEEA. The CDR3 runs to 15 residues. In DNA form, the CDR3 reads TGTGCCAGCAGCCACCTTGACAGGGTCGGACAGCCCCAGCATTTT. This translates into CASSHLDRVGQPQHF.

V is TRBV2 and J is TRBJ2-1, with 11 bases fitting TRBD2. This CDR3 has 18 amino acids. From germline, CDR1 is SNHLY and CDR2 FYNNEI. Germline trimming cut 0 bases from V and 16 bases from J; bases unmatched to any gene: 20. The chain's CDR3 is CASSEANLSGSRLAGHFF. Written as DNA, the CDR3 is TGTGCCAGCAGTGAAGCCAACCTCAGCGGGTCCCGACTAGCGGGACATTTCTTC.

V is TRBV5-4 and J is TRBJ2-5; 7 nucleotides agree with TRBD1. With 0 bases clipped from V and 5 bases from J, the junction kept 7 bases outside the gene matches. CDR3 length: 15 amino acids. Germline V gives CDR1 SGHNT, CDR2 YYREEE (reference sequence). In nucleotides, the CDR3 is TGTGCCAGCAGCTTGGATGAGGGGGCGAGGGAGACCCAGTACTTC. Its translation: CASSLDEGARETQYF.